The entry that follows covers one T cell receptor (beta chain) sequence. Its matching antigen is unknown. Included were adult ileal or ileocolonic Crohn's patients indicated for ileocolonic resection. These data come from a study of T cell repertoires in ileal Crohn's disease. Study-wide results and limits: Active smokers at surgery had more clonal expansions than non-smokers.

Here immunoSEQ multiplex PCR was the method, and the copy in TCRdb shows in-frame clones only, minus some. The sample holds fewer than 4,000 clones, about nine tenths seen once. This CDR3 comprises 14 residues. Germline V CDR1 and CDR2: SGHRS, YFSETQ. Trimming pared 4 bases from V and 0 bases from J, leaving 11 bases between. The chain recombines TRBV5-1 with TRBJ2-7; no clear D. What was sequenced was ileal tissue. This clonotype was obtained from an adult with Crohn's disease. Here the CDR3 reads CASSGETTSYEQYF. DNA for the CDR3: TGCGCCAGCAGCGGTGAGACCACCTCCTACGAGCAGTACTTC.